Described below is a single T cell receptor beta chain sequence and its context. This receptor's antigen is unknown. Base qualities were left out, and no much larger clone turns up one base away. This entry belongs to a study of shared clonotypes between healthy human individuals (TCRdb year 2020). In the study overall: A couple of women and a few men aged 18 to 49 years were included in the cohort. Libraries were prepared and TCR repertoires were sequenced by different laboratories using diverse techniques, in order to increase sequencing depth and limit assay-specific biases. Between about 0.8 and 8.9 billion PBMCs per donor were obtained by leukapheresis. Blood TCR repertoires of about 5 healthy adults were deeply sequenced to estimate repertoire size and the extent of clonotype sharing between individuals. For each donor, CD4 naive and CD4 memory were each given three plates, CD8 naive was given two plates, and CD8 memory was given one plate.

Overall study outcomes, separate from this receptor: Pairwise subsampling led to the expectation that sequencing depth would affect the degree of clonotype sharing among donors. Only blood was sampled, and tissue TCR repertoires likely differ from those in blood. The small number of donors limited the genetic and exposure-history diversity represented. Naive subsets generally had larger estimated clonotype richness than memory subsets did. When a handful of donors were compared, the shared fraction of clonotypes was around 5.1% for naive CD4, 3.5% to 4% for naive CD8, 2% to 2.5% for memory CD4, and 0.4% for memory CD8. Rarefaction of sorted-subset datasets indicated incomplete sequencing despite the large sequencing depth. Higher generation probabilities were observed for clonotypes shared by all four sorted-subset donors than for non-shared clonotypes.

Trimming takes 0 bases off V and 4 bases off J; junction bases not matched to a gene: 4. The CDR3 has 15 amino acids, counting the end cysteine and phenylalanine. The only DNA kept is the CDR3, 45 bases in frame from the first base. CDR1 is given as SGHDN and CDR2 as FVKESK, both from the germline V gene. CD8 naive samples were obtained by positive selection for CCR7 among CD45RO-negative cells, yielding a CD45RA+CCR7+ population from which TemRA cells were excluded. The donors were healthy, HIV-negative adults with no recently reported acute infections or vaccinations. All donors were Caucasian adults living in Nashville, Tennessee, USA. Blood was collected by leukapheresis, and PBMCs were isolated by Ficoll-Histopaque density gradient centrifugation and then cryopreserved in liquid nitrogen vapor phase. Analytical flow cytometry was used to check the purity and quantity of each magnetically sorted T cell population. Genomic DNA was isolated from each sorted fraction and quantified by UV absorbance on a Nanodrop 2000c.

Using the deep immunoSEQ assay, multiplex PCR amplified TCR CDR3 regions from genomic DNA. Extracted genomic DNA from each cell subset was spread evenly across all wells of several immunoSEQ 96-well plates, with each plate serving as a replicate. For sorted subsets, roughly 200 ng genomic DNA, equal to 30,000 or so T cell genomes, was loaded into each replicate PCR. Purified libraries were quantified with a Qubit 3.0 fluorometer, sized on a Bioanalyzer 2100, and re-quantified with the KAPA Library Quantification kit. Each immunoSEQ 96-well plate was sequenced on its own single-read 150-cycle Illumina NextSeq 550 flow cell. On the study's bioinformatics: Because only junctional sequences without quality scores were contained in the immunoSEQ output, filtering matching that applied to full-length reads could not be performed. To assign V/J genes and CDR3, sequences were annotated using PyIR, a Python wrapper for IgBLAST v1.9, with IMGT germline references. Reads were removed for weak V/J assignments (E-value above 1e-6), missing CDR3, stop codons, out-of-frame junctions, or ambiguous translated residues. V3J clonotypes were defined as sequences sharing an identical inferred V gene, J gene, and CDR3 amino acid sequence. To compute the percentage overlap between repertoires, the number of shared unique clonotypes was divided by the size of the smaller repertoire. Repertoire richness was assessed with RTK rarefaction, the Chao1 estimator, and Recon v2.1 estimates of unobserved clonotypes. Generation probabilities were computed with OLGA for all TCRbeta clonotypes obtained by the gDNA method from a handful of donors. What TCRdb holds here is the immuneACCESS table cut down to in-frame rearrangements. Part of the clones is not present; checked against another copy, under half of the missing clones reflect an unresolved V gene, and the others are unexplained. That table gives V, J and clone size, and the DNA gave D and trimming. The sample yields around 650,000 clones; roughly 96% were counted once. The ten largest clones take up 0.11% of the sample.

The TCR sequence derives from a woman in her thirties in good health. The sequencing input was naive CD8+ T cells sorted from blood. This sample's cell subset or site label indicates: CD45RA+CCR7+. Recombination connected TRBV14 to TRBJ2-7, and 9 bases in between align with TRBD1. The CDR3 here reads CASSQESGQGYEQYF. The nucleotides are TGTGCCAGCAGCCAAGAATCGGGACAGGGATACGAGCAGTACTTC.